These T cell receptor beta chains were read from a single sample in a study of blood T cell repertoires in COVID-19. Clones were sequenced by immunoSEQ multiplex PCR, and TCRdb holds only the in-frame ones, with some missing. The sample lists about 310,000 clones; 90% were seen once. Sequenced: PBMCs or T cells enriched from blood (not recorded which). These receptor sequences come from a woman aged 18-30 years with acute COVID-19. The CDR3 runs from the conserved cysteine through the conserved F or W. A D gene is named only where the DNA matches it firmly. Clone size is shown for a subset of rows, as once, few, many or a class of expanded clone.

v_gene: TRBV18
j_gene: TRBJ1-3
abundance: -
d_gene: TRBD1
CDR3nt: TGTGCCAGCTCACCGGTTACAGGGGGCGCCGGAAACACCATATATTTT
CDR3aa: CASSPVTGGAGNTIYF

v_gene: TRBV29-1
j_gene: TRBJ1-1
abundance: -
d_gene: -
CDR3nt: TGCAGCACGAGAGCCCGGAACACTGAAGCTTTCTTT
CDR3aa: CSTRARNTEAFF

v_gene: TRBV24-1
j_gene: TRBJ2-4
abundance: once
d_gene: -
CDR3nt: TGTGCCACGTACGGTAGGGAGTTAGCCAAAAACATTCAGTACTTC
CDR3aa: CATYGRELAKNIQYF

v_gene: TRBV6-5
j_gene: TRBJ2-1
abundance: -
d_gene: -
CDR3nt: TGTGCCAGCAGAAACCCAGGAACCTCCTACAATGAGCAGTTCTTC
CDR3aa: CASRNPGTSYNEQFF

v_gene: TRBV7-9
j_gene: TRBJ2-6
abundance: -
d_gene: TRBD1
CDR3nt: TGTGCCAGCAGCTTGCCGACAGGGTCCATATCTGGGGCCAACGTCCTGACTTTC
CDR3aa: CASSLPTGSISGANVLTF

v_gene: TRBV12-5
j_gene: TRBJ2-1
abundance: -
d_gene: -
CDR3nt: TGTGCTAGTGGTTCCAGGGTCACAAACAATGAGCAGTTCTTC
CDR3aa: CASGSRVTNNEQFF

v_gene: TRBV6-5
j_gene: TRBJ2-5
abundance: -
d_gene: TRBD1
CDR3nt: TGTGCCAGCAGTTACGGGACAGGTAGATCTAGGGAGACCCAGTACTTC
CDR3aa: CASSYGTGRSRETQYF

v_gene: TRBV28
j_gene: TRBJ1-4
abundance: -
d_gene: -
CDR3nt: TGTGCCAGCAGTTTATCCGGGGGTAATGAAAAACTGTTTTTT
CDR3aa: CASSLSGGNEKLFF

v_gene: TRBV15
j_gene: TRBJ1-1
abundance: -
d_gene: TRBD1
CDR3nt: TGTGCCACCAGCAGAGAACAGGGGGCCCCTGAAGCTTTCTTT
CDR3aa: CATSREQGAPEAFF

v_gene: TRBV4-1
j_gene: TRBJ1-2
abundance: -
d_gene: -
CDR3nt: TGCGCCAGCAGCCAAGGCTTAAGTGTCGGCTATGGCTACACCTTC
CDR3aa: CASSQGLSVGYGYTF

v_gene: TRBV27
j_gene: TRBJ1-2
abundance: -
d_gene: TRBD1
CDR3nt: TGTGCCAGCAGTACCAGGGACAGGGGGTCTCTTAACTATGGCTACACCTTC
CDR3aa: CASSTRDRGSLNYGYTF

v_gene: TRBV2
j_gene: TRBJ1-5
abundance: -
d_gene: -
CDR3nt: TGTGCCAGCAGCCCCATCCTGACAGGTGAGGATCAGCCCCAGCATTTT
CDR3aa: CASSPILTGEDQPQHF

v_gene: TRBV6-5
j_gene: TRBJ2-7
abundance: -
d_gene: TRBD1
CDR3nt: TGTGCCACAAACAGGGGGGACTACGAGCAGTACTTC
CDR3aa: CATNRGDYEQYF

v_gene: TRBV7-2
j_gene: TRBJ2-5
abundance: -
d_gene: TRBD2
CDR3nt: TGTGCCAGCAGCCGCGGGAGCGGGGGCGCGGAGACCCAGTACTTC
CDR3aa: CASSRGSGGAETQYF

v_gene: TRBV7-3
j_gene: TRBJ1-5
abundance: -
d_gene: -
CDR3nt: TGTGCCAGCAGCTTAGAAGGGGATCAGCCCCAGCATTTT
CDR3aa: CASSLEGDQPQHF

v_gene: TRBV28
j_gene: TRBJ1-5
abundance: -
d_gene: -
CDR3nt: TGTGCCAGCAGTCCCGCAGGAGGGGGCAATCAGCCCCAGCATTTT
CDR3aa: CASSPAGGGNQPQHF

v_gene: TRBV30
j_gene: TRBJ1-1
abundance: -
d_gene: -
CDR3nt: TGTGCCTGGAGTTCTCCAAGGGGGAACACTGAAGCTTTCTTT
CDR3aa: CAWSSPRGNTEAFF

v_gene: TRBV27
j_gene: TRBJ2-7
abundance: -
d_gene: TRBD2
CDR3nt: TGTGCCAGCAGTTTATTAGGCGGGAGGGACAACGAGCAGTACTTC
CDR3aa: CASSLLGGRDNEQYF

v_gene: TRBV7-2
j_gene: TRBJ1-3
abundance: -
d_gene: -
CDR3nt: TGTGCCAGCAGCTTTGCGGGAAGCTCTGGAAACACCATATATTTT
CDR3aa: CASSFAGSSGNTIYF

v_gene: TRBV28
j_gene: TRBJ1-1
abundance: -
d_gene: -
CDR3nt: TGTGCCAGCAGGCCGGATCAGGGGCGGACTGAAGCTTTCTTT
CDR3aa: CASRPDQGRTEAFF

v_gene: TRBV18
j_gene: TRBJ2-3
abundance: -
d_gene: TRBD2
CDR3nt: TGTGCCAGCTCTCGACTAGCGGCAGCTAGCACAGATACGCAGTATTTT
CDR3aa: CASSRLAAASTDTQYF

v_gene: TRBV5-1
j_gene: TRBJ2-1
abundance: -
d_gene: TRBD2
CDR3nt: TGCGCCAGCAGCCTAGACGGTACGGGGGGCTCCTACAATGAGCAGTTCTTC
CDR3aa: CASSLDGTGGSYNEQFF

v_gene: TRBV2
j_gene: TRBJ2-7
abundance: -
d_gene: -
CDR3nt: TGTGCCAGCATTTTCCGGGAGTCAAGGAGAGGCTCCTACGAGCAGTACTTC
CDR3aa: CASIFRESRRGSYEQYF

v_gene: TRBV7-9
j_gene: TRBJ1-5
abundance: -
d_gene: -
CDR3nt: TGTGCCAGCAGCTTGACCCAGGGTAAGGGCAATCAGCCCCAGCATTTT
CDR3aa: CASSLTQGKGNQPQHF

v_gene: TRBV5-1
j_gene: TRBJ1-4
abundance: -
d_gene: TRBD1
CDR3nt: TGCGCCAGCAGCGCAGACAGGGGGCTTAGTGAAAAACTGTTTTTT
CDR3aa: CASSADRGLSEKLFF

v_gene: TRBV28
j_gene: TRBJ1-4
abundance: -
d_gene: TRBD1
CDR3nt: TGTGCCAGCAGTTTATTGGGACAGGGTGGCGAAAAACTGTTTTTT
CDR3aa: CASSLLGQGGEKLFF

v_gene: TRBV20-1
j_gene: TRBJ2-7
abundance: -
d_gene: -
CDR3nt: TGCAGTGCTAGTCGTAGCGGTCCCCTCGAGCAGTACTTC
CDR3aa: CSASRSGPLEQYF

v_gene: TRBV28
j_gene: TRBJ2-7
abundance: -
d_gene: -
CDR3nt: TGTGCCAGCAGTTTCGGAACAGAACTCAACGAGCAGTACTTC
CDR3aa: CASSFGTELNEQYF

v_gene: TRBV27
j_gene: TRBJ1-1
abundance: -
d_gene: -
CDR3nt: TGTGCCAGCAGTTTATCGGGAAGGGGGAGCACTGAAGCTTTCTTT
CDR3aa: CASSLSGRGSTEAFF

v_gene: TRBV28
j_gene: TRBJ1-2
abundance: -
d_gene: -
CDR3nt: TGTGCCAGTGGGAGAGGGACAACTACTAACTATGGCTACACCTTC
CDR3aa: CASGRGTTTNYGYTF

v_gene: TRBV12-3/TRBV12-4
j_gene: TRBJ1-2
abundance: -
d_gene: -
CDR3nt: TGTGCCAGCAGCTCCGGCAGGGGCTATGGCTACACCTTC
CDR3aa: CASSSGRGYGYTF

v_gene: TRBV9
j_gene: TRBJ1-6
abundance: -
d_gene: TRBD1
CDR3nt: TGTGCCAGCAGCCGCGCACAGGGGACCTTTTCACCCCTCCACTTT
CDR3aa: CASSRAQGTFSPLHF

v_gene: TRBV5-5
j_gene: TRBJ2-3
abundance: once
d_gene: -
CDR3nt: TGTGCCAGCACCCGCGATATGTCCACAGATACGCAGTATTTT
CDR3aa: CASTRDMSTDTQYF

v_gene: TRBV6-5
j_gene: TRBJ2-6
abundance: -
d_gene: -
CDR3nt: TGTGCCAGCACCCGGACAGATGGGGCCAACGTCCTGACTTTC
CDR3aa: CASTRTDGANVLTF